This T cell receptor (beta chain) was sequenced for a study of CD8+ T cells in alopecia areata. The overall study: Tofacitinib therapy lasting 6 to 18 months was followed by 6 months off drug.

As the sequencing template, cDNA was produced by extracting RNA and reverse transcribing it. Sequencing was performed with immunoSEQ multiplex PCR; in TCRdb, only in-frame clones are kept and a portion is missing. The data contain 150,000 or so clones, roughly 50% of them seen just once; the ten biggest clones take up about 6.3%. V lost 2 bases and J 3 bases, leaving 2 bases between the germline ends. Germline V gene data show CDR1 as SGHDN and CDR2 as FVKESK. The CDR3 is 12 amino acids. There are a few counts of this clone. The specimen was CD4+ T cells sorted from blood. This clonotype was obtained from a human donor with alopecia areata. This chain links TRBV14 with TRBJ2-1; D gene ambiguous. CDR3 region: CASSQSYNEQFF. The CDR3 DNA reads as TGTGCCAGCAGCCAAAGCTACAATGAGCAGTTCTTC. Full variable domain (rest looked up from reference TRBV14 and TRBJ2-1): EAGVTQFPSHSVIEKGQTVTLRCDPISGHDNLYWYRRVMGKEIKFLLHFVKESKQDESGMPNNRFLAERTGGTYSTLKVQPAELEDSGVYFCASSQSYNEQFFGPGTRLTVL.